This TCR beta chain originates from a study of blood T cell repertoires in COVID-19. Across the study: PBMCs, B-cell-depleted T cells, or T cells were the source of the cDNA or gDNA that made up the material.

Original processing methods: Researchers report that nucleated cell counts were estimated from reference gene primer amplification. Only in-frame clones appear in the TCRdb table, and some are missing; sequencing was by immunoSEQ multiplex PCR. V and J calls and clone size are given by that table; D and trimming were obtained from the DNA. The table lists about 200,000 clones, about nine tenths of them singletons. CDR1 is KGHSH and CDR2 is LQKENI in the germline V gene. V gave up 4 bases and J gave up 3 bases, with 12 bases separating them. CDR3 length equals 14 residues. This sequence joins TRBV18 and TRBJ1-1; no clear D gene. Sequencing used peripheral blood. The clonotype was recovered from a man in his forties or fifties with acute or convalescent COVID-19. Written as DNA, the CDR3 is TGTGCCAGCTCACTCGCTACAGTAGACACTGAAGCTTTCTTT. As protein: CASSLATVDTEAFF.